This entry concerns a single T cell receptor (beta chain). This entry is derived from a study of control samples from healthy donors and cancer patients. The CDR3 has 14 amino acids. CDR1 is MNHNY, CDR2 SVGAGI, per germline (reference sequence). V was trimmed by 2 bases and J by 7 bases, leaving 11 bases between them. Here immunoSEQ multiplex PCR was the method, and the copy in TCRdb shows in-frame clones only, minus some. The sample's table shows approximately 190,000 clones. The sequence was collected from a young woman in good health. Sequencing was performed on blood. The genes are TRBV6-6 and TRBJ2-2; weak D call: TRBD2 (6 bases). Here the CDR3 reads CASSYGGVDGELFF. CDR3 nucleotide sequence: TGTGCCAGCAGTTACGGCGGGGTAGACGGGGAGCTGTTTTTT.